The clone carrying this TCR beta chain was found once. Its antigen is undetermined. This entry belongs to a study of blood T cells in healthy people across ages. Whole-study findings and limits: PBMCs that were unsorted prevented a conclusive naive versus antigen-experienced comparison.

Sample-barcoded 5' priming and a J-beta primer mix drove a second PCR of roughly 7 to 11 cycles. TCRdb redid the calling of the 5' RACE reads with MiXCR, one entry per CDR3 protein. The repertoire consists of around 940,000 distinct CDR3 sequences, with roughly half occurring once and the leading ten covering 20% to 25%. The clonotype comes from a woman aged 60 to 75 in good health. The sample comprised blood.

This CDR3 is CASSYSIGREYF. The CDR3 DNA reads as TGTGCCAGCAGTTACTCAATCGGGAGGGAGTACTTC. This chain connects TRBV6-5 to TRBJ2-5, with TRBD2 identical over 8 bases. The V gene end was trimmed by 0 bases and the J gene end by 12 bases; junction bases not matched to a gene: 3. CDR1 MNHEY and CDR2 SVGAGI come from the germline V gene. The CDR3 is 12 amino acids.